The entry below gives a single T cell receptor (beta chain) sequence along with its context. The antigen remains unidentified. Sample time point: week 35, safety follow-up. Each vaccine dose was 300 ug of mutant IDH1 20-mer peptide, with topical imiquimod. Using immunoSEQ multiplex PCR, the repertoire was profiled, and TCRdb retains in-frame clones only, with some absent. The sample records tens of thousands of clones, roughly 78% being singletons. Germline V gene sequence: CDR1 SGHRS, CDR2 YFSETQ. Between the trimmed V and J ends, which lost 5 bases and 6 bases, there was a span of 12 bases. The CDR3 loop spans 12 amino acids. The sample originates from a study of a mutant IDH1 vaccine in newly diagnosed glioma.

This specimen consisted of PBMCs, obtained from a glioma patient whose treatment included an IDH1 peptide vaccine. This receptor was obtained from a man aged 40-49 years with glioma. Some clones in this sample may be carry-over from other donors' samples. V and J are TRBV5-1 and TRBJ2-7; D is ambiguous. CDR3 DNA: TGCGCCAGCAGGGAACAATTTGGCGAGCAGTACTTC. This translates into CASREQFGEQYF.